Shown below are 21 T cell receptor beta chains from a single sample sequenced in a study of T cell repertoires in cytomegalovirus infection. Via MiXCR, TCRdb re-called the reads, giving one row per CDR3 protein. The sample consists of approximately 500,000 distinct CDR3 sequences, around 27% of them appearing once. Sequencing was performed on PBMCs. Receptors were obtained from a human donor in good health (CMV status not recorded). Some clones in this sample may be carry-over from other donors' samples.

V usage is TRBV19 and J usage is TRBJ1-1; D call uncertain. CDR3 length: 12 amino acids. V was trimmed by 5 bases and J by 7 bases, leaving 11 bases between them. Germline lookup yields CDR1 LNHDA and CDR2 SQIVND (reference sequence). As DNA, the CDR3 is TGTGCCAGTAGTTTTGGGCCGATTGAAGCTTTCTTT. It translates to CASSFGPIEAFF. Full variable domain (remainder filled in from reference TRBV19 and TRBJ1-1): DGGITQSPKYLFRKEGQNVTLSCEQNLNHDAMYWYRQDPGQGLRLIYYSQIVNDFQKGDIAEGYSVSREKKESFPLTVTSAQKNPTAFYLCASSFGPIEAFFGQGTRLTVV.

CDR3 sequence reads: CASSSRTGVSEQYF. The CDR3, as DNA: TGTGCCAGCAGTAGTCGGACAGGGGTCTCCGAGCAGTACTTC. This chain connects TRBV6-5 to TRBJ2-7, with 9 bases lining up with TRBD1. The V gene end was trimmed by 5 bases and the J gene end by 6 bases; junction bases not matched to a gene: 8. Germline V CDR1 and CDR2: MNHEY, SVGAGI. The CDR3 runs 14 residues.

The V call is TRBV6-1, the J call TRBJ1-1; D call uncertain. Germline loops: CDR1 MNHNS, CDR2 SASEGT. V lost 7 bases to trimming and J lost 3 bases, with 12 bases between them. The CDR3 covers 13 residues. CDR3 coding DNA: TGTGCCAGCATTATATCGGGGTACACTGAAGCTTTCTTT. This encodes CASIISGYTEAFF.

There are a few counts of this clonotype. The V and J genes are TRBV5-6 and TRBJ2-3; D not certain. V gave up 9 bases and J gave up 2 bases, with 22 bases separating them. Germline V lookup: CDR1 SGHDT, CDR2 YYEEEE. The CDR3 spans 16 residues. CDR3: CANKMPDQFNTDTQYF. The CDR3 DNA follows: TGTGCCAACAAAATGCCGGACCAGTTCAACACAGATACGCAGTATTTT. The full variable domain, its missing parts supplied by reference TRBV5-6 and TRBJ2-3, is DAGVTQSPTHLIKTRGQQVTLRCSPKSGHDTVSWYQQALGQGPQFIFQYYEEEERQRGNFPDRFSGHQFPNYSSELNVNALLLGDSALYLCANKMPDQFNTDTQYFGPGTRLTVL.

The V call is TRBV12-3 or TRBV12-4, the J call TRBJ1-2; D is undetermined. This CDR3 has 13 amino acids. Between the trimmed V and J ends, which lost 6 bases and 4 bases, there was a span of 12 bases. The chain's CDR3 is CASSRGNRYGYTF. For the CDR3, the DNA is TGTGCCAGCAGCAGAGGGAACCGCTATGGCTACACCTTC.

This clonotype was seen repeatedly, ten times or more. This chain links TRBV28 with TRBJ1-5; TRBD1 matches at 10 bases. J gave up 6 bases and V 6 bases, and 5 bases lay outside the gene matches. The CDR3 runs 14 residues. Looked up from germline, CDR1 is MDHEN and CDR2 is SYDVKM. CDR3 nucleotide sequence: TGTGCCAGCAGCCCGGGACAGGGGCGTCAGCCCCAGCATTTT. This gives the protein CASSPGQGRQPQHF.

V usage is TRBV7-8 and J usage is TRBJ2-7; 7 bases are shared with TRBD2. Trimming at V came to 0 bases and at J to 3 bases, leaving 5 bases not matched to a gene. This CDR3 is built from 15 residues. Germline assignment: CDR1 SGHVS and CDR2 FQNEAQ. Here the CDR3 DNA reads TGTGCCAGCAGCTTAGCCGGTGGGAGGGACTACGAGCAGTACTTC. Translated, it gives CASSLAGGRDYEQYF.

Comment on this clonotype: Germline and junction disagree at one end, which may indicate a read error. The J gene is TRBJ2-7, the V gene TRBV12-3 or TRBV12-4; D possibly corresponds to TRBD2 (6 bases). There are 14 residues in the CDR3. The CDR3 is CASSPRDSSDEQYF. The CDR3 region has the DNA TGTGCCAGCAGTCCTAGGGACTCCTCCGACGAGCAGTACTTC.

In this sample, this clonotype turned up a few times. The gene calls are TRBV6-2 or TRBV6-3 and TRBJ2-2; D unresolved. CDR3 length equals 14 residues. Per the germline V gene, CDR1 is MNHEY and CDR2 is SVGEGT. Between the trimmed V and J ends, which lost 10 bases and 6 bases, there was a span of 18 bases. The CDR3 DNA reads TGTGCCACCCAGCTCTATAGGGCGGCCGGGGAGCTGTTTTTT. It codes for CATQLYRAAGELFF.

A few counts support this clonotype. This chain connects TRBV19 to TRBJ1-2; 8 positions agree with TRBD1. Germline V gene lookup returns CDR1 LNHDA and CDR2 SQIVND (reference sequence). This CDR3 is 16 amino acids long. After removal of 6 bases from V and 6 bases from J, the junction contained 15 bases not matched to a gene. The chain's CDR3 is CASRPQAGGINDGYTF. CDR3 nucleotides: TGTGCCAGTAGGCCACAGGCAGGGGGCATTAATGATGGCTACACCTTC.

This clonotype was seen a few times. The V call is TRBV2, the J call TRBJ2-1; D not certain. The CDR3 has 13 residues. CDR1 SNHLY and CDR2 FYNNEI come from the germline V gene. Deletions cut 9 bases from V and 7 bases from J, with 16 bases between. The CDR3 sequence is CASGQQSGNEQFF. The CDR3 nucleotides are TGTGCCAGTGGGCAGCAGAGTGGGAATGAGCAGTTCTTC.

The chain is built from TRBV25-1 and TRBJ1-4, with TRBD1 matching over 8 bases. J lost 8 bases, V lost 2 bases, and 7 bases had no gene match. This CDR3 region has 15 residues. Germline CDR1 and CDR2: MGHDK and SYGVNS. CDR3 coding DNA: TGTGCCAGCAGTGAACTCAGGGGGCGCGGGGAAAAACTGTTTTTT. Amino acid sequence: CASSELRGRGEKLFF.

This clonotype was counted many times. The chain links TRBV7-9 to TRBJ2-5, with a weak D call TRBD2 (6 bases). V lost 11 bases, J lost 2 bases, and 9 bases lay in between. The CDR3 has 11 residues. Germline V lookup: CDR1 SEHNR, CDR2 FQNEAQ (reference sequence). CDR3 sequence: CASGLQETQYF. DNA for the CDR3: TGTGCCTCGGGACTTCAAGAGACCCAGTACTTC.

This clonotype turned up a few times. This chain uses TRBV5-1 with TRBJ2-1, with 7 bases that match TRBD1. The CDR3 is 13 residues long. With V trimmed by 7 bases and J by 9 bases, 10 bases remained unmatched. The germline V gene encodes CDR1 SGHRS and CDR2 YFSETQ. Written as DNA, the CDR3 is TGCGCCAGCTCGGTAGGGGGCTTAGCTGAGCAGTTCTTC. Protein sequence: CASSVGGLAEQFF.

Note on this clonotype: A much larger clone differs from this one at a single base, so this may be a read error. The chain uses TRBV7-2 and TRBJ2-7, with 7 bases fitting TRBD1. Germline V gene lookup returns CDR1 SGHTA and CDR2 FQGNSA. This CDR3 is built from 13 residues. CDR3 residues: CASSVQGSDELYF. The CDR3, as DNA: TGTGCCAGCAGCGTACAGGGGAGCGACGAGCTGTACTTC.

This sequence joins TRBV12-3 or TRBV12-4 and TRBJ2-6; D is unresolved. Trimming removed 2 bases from V and 4 bases from J, with 6 bases in between. This CDR3 has 14 amino acids. CDR3 DNA sequence: TGTGCCAGCAGTTTAAGAAGAGGGGCCAACGTCCTGACTTTC. Its translation: CASSLRRGANVLTF.

This clonotype was observed once. A clone one base away is much larger, so this may be a read error. The chain couples TRBV7-2 to TRBJ2-7; TRBD2 aligns across 7 bases. The germline V gene has CDR1 SGHTA and CDR2 FQGNSA. The CDR3 is made up of 13 amino acids. CDR3 bases: TGTGTCAGCAGCTTAGCGGGTTCCTACGAGCAGTACGTC. Protein: CVSSLAGSYEQYV.

This rearrangement joins TRBV12-3 or TRBV12-4 to TRBJ1-1, with a tentative D call TRBD1 (6 bases). The CDR3 consists of 13 residues. V shed 5 bases and J shed 11 bases, with 18 bases lying between them. CDR3 bases: TGTGCCAGCAGTGGGACACGATATACGGGGGCTTTCTTT. Its translation: CASSGTRYTGAFF.

The sample holds many counts of this clonotype. The CDR3 DNA reads TGTGCCAGCAGCTTAGCTCCAGGGTTCGAGCAGTACGTC. Translating gives CASSLAPGFEQYV. The chain recombines TRBV11-2 with TRBJ2-7, with D possibly TRBD1 on 5 matching bases. V was pared by 1 base and J by 6 bases, with 10 bases between. Germline assignment: CDR1 SGHAT and CDR2 FQNNGV. The CDR3 covers 13 residues.

The J gene is TRBJ1-4, the V gene TRBV28, with 7 bases matching TRBD1. Germline V gene lookup returns CDR1 MDHEN and CDR2 SYDVKM. The CDR3 extends over 16 amino acids. V was pared by 3 bases and J by 7 bases, with 11 bases of the junction left unmatched. DNA for the CDR3: TGTGCCAGCAGTTTGACATCACAGGGGCTCGGTGAAAAACTGTTTTTT. Translation gives CASSLTSQGLGEKLFF.

This clonotype was counted between two and nine times. V is TRBV5-1 and J is TRBJ2-1; D may be TRBD2 (5 bases). The ends were cut back, 0 bases at V and 2 bases at J, with 12 bases in the middle. Germline V gene lookup returns CDR1 SGHRS and CDR2 YFSETQ. The length of the CDR3 is 16 residues. CDR3 nucleotides: TGCGCCAGCAGCTTGGAAACGGGGTCAACCTACAATGAGCAGTTCTTC. Translated, it gives CASSLETGSTYNEQFF.